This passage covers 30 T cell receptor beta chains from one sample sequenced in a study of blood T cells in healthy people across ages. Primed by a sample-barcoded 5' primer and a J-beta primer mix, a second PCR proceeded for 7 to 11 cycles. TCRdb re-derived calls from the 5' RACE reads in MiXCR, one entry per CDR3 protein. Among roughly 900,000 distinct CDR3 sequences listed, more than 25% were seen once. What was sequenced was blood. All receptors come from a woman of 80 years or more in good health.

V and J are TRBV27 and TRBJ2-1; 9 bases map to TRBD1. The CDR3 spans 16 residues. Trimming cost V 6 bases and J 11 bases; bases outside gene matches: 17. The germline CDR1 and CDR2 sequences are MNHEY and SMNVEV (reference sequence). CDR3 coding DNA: TGTGCCAGCAGAAGAAACCGGGACAGGGATAGAGGGCAGCAGTTCTTC. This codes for CASRRNRDRDRGQQFF.

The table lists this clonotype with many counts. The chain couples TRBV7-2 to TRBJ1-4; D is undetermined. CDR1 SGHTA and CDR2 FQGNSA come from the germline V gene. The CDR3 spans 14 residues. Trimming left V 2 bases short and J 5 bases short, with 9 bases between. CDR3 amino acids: CASSLSPGNEKLFF. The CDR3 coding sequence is TGTGCCAGCAGCTTAAGTCCGGGAAATGAAAAACTGTTTTTT.

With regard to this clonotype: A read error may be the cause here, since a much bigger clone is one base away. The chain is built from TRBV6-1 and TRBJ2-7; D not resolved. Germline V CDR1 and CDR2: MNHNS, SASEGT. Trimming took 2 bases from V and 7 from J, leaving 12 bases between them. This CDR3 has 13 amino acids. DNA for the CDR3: TGTGCCAGCAGTGAACTGGGTTACTATGAGCAGTACTTC. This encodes CASSELGYYEQYF.

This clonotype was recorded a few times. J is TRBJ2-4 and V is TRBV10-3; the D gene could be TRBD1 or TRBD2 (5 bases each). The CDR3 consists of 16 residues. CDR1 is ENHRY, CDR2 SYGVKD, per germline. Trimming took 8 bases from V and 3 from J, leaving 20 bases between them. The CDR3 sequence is CAIGTLGTRGKNIQYF. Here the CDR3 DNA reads TGTGCCATCGGGACCCTAGGGACCCGCGGCAAAAACATTCAGTACTTC.

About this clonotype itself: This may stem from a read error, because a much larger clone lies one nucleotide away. CDR3 DNA sequence: TGCAGTGCTACCGGGACTAGCGGTCCCAGAGAGCGGTTCTTC. This translates into CSATGTSGPRERFF. The rearrangement uses TRBV20-1 and TRBJ2-1, with 11 bases fitting TRBD2. Germline-derived CDR1 and CDR2 are DFQATT and SNEGSKA (reference sequence). The CDR3 has 14 residues.

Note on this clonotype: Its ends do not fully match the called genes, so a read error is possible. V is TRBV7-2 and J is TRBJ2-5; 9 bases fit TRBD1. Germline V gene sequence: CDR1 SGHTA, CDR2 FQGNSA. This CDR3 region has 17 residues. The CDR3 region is CASSLASGTGLQETQYF. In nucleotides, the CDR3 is TGCGCCAGCAGCTTAGCATCCGGGACAGGGCTCCAAGAGACCCAGTACTTC.

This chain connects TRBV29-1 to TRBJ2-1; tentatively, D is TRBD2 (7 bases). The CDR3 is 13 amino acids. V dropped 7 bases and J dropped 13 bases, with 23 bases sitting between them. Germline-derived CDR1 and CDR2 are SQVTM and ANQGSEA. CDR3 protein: CSGGGGNQEIQFF. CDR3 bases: TGCAGCGGGGGAGGGGGGAACCAAGAGATCCAGTTCTTC.

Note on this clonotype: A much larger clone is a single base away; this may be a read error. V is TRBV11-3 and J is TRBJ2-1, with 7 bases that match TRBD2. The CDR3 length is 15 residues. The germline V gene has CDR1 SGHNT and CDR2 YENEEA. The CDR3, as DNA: TGTGCCAGCAGCTTAATATCTAGCGGACACAATGAGCAGGTCTTC. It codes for CASSLISSGHNEQVF.

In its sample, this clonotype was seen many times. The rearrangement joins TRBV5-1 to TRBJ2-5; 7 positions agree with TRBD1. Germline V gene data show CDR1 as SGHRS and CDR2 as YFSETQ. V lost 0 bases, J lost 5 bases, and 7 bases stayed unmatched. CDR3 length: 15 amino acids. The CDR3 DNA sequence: TGCGCCAGCAGCTTGGAACCAGGGGGACGGGAGACCCAGTACTTC. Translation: CASSLEPGGRETQYF.

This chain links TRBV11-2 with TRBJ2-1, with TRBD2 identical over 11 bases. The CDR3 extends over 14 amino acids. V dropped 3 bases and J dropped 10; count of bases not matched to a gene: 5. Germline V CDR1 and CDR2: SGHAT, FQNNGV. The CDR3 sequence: CASSLLRTSGEQFF. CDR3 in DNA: TGTGCCAGCAGCTTGCTGAGGACTAGCGGGGAGCAGTTCTTC. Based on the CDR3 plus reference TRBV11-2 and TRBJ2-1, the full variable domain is EAGVAQSPRYKIIEKRQSVAFWCNPISGHATLYWYQQILGQGPKLLIQFQNNGVVDDSQLPKDRFSAERLKGVDSTLKIQPAKLEDSAVYLCASSLLRTSGEQFFGPGTRLTVL.

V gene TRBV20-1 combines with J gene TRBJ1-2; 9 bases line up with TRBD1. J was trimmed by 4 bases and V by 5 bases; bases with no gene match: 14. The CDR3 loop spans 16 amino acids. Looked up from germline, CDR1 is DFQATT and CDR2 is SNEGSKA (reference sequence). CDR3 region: CSARRRNTGGGYGYTF. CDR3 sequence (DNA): TGCAGTGCTCGACGACGGAACACAGGGGGCGGCTATGGCTACACCTTC.

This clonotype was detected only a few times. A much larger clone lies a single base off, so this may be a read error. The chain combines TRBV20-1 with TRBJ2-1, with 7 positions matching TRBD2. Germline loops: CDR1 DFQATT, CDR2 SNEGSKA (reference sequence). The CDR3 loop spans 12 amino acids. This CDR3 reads CRARVLAVEQFF. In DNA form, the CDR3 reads TGCAGGGCTAGAGTCCTAGCGGTTGAGCAGTTCTTC.

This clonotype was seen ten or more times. Here the CDR3 reads CASSTIRQPSYGYTF. CDR3 DNA sequence: TGTGCCAGCAGTACCATAAGACAGCCTAGCTATGGCTACACCTTC. The gene calls are TRBV27 and TRBJ1-2, with D tentatively TRBD1 (5 bases). Trimming left V 5 bases short and J 4 bases short, with 17 bases between. Germline V gives CDR1 MNHEY, CDR2 SMNVEV (reference sequence). The CDR3 is 15 residues long.

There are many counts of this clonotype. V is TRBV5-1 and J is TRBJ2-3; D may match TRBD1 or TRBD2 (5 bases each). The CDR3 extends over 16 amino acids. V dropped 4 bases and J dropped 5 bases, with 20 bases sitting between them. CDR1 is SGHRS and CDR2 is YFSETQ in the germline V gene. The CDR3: CASSLPPGRARDTQYF. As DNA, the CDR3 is TGCGCCAGCAGCCTCCCGCCGGGACGGGCAAGAGATACGCAGTATTTT.

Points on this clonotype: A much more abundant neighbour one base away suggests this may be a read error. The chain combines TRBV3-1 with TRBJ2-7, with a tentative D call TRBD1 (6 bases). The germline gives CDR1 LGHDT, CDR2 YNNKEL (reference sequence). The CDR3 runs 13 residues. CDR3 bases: TGTGTCAGCAGCCAAGATCCAGGGGTAGAGCAGTACTTC. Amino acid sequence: CVSSQDPGVEQYF.

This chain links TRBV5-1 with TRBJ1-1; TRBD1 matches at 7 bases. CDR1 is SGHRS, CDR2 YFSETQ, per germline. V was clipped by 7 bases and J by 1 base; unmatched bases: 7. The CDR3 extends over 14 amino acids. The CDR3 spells CASGQQGSNTEAFF. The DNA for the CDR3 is TGCGCCAGCGGCCAACAGGGGTCGAACACTGAAGCTTTCTTT.

DNA of the CDR3: TGTGCCAGCAGGGATTTAGGGGACACCGGGGAGCTGTTTTTT. It encodes CASRDLGDTGELFF. V gene TRBV9 combines with J gene TRBJ2-2, with a possible D match to TRBD1 (5 bases). CDR3 length: 14 residues. In germline, CDR1 is SGDLS, CDR2 YYNGEE. The V gene lost 5 bases and the J gene lost 3 bases, with 11 bases spanning the gap.

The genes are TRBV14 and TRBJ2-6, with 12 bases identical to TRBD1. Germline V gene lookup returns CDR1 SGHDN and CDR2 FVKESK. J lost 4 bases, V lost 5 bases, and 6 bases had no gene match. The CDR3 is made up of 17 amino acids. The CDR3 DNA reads TGTGCCAGCAGCTTTGGGACAGGGGGCGCAGGGGCCAACGTCCTGACTTTC. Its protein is CASSFGTGGAGANVLTF.

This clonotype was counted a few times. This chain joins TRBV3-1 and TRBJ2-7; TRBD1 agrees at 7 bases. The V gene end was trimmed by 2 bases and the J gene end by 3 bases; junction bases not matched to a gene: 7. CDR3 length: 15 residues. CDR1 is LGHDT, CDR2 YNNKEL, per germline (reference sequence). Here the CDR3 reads CASSQIPQGNYEQYF. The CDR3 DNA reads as TGTGCCAGCAGCCAAATTCCACAGGGGAACTACGAGCAGTACTTC.

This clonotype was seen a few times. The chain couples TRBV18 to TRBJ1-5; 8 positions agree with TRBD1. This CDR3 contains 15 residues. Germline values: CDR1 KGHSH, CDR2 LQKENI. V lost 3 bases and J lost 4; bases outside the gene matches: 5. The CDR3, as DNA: TGTGCCAGCTCACCCAAGACAGGGGCAAATCAGCCCCAGCATTTT. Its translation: CASSPKTGANQPQHF. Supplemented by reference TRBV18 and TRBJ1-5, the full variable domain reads NAGVMQNPRHLVRRRGQEARLRCSPMKGHSHVYWYRQLPEEGLKFMVYLQKENIIDESGMPKERFSAEFPKEGPSILRIQQVVRGDSAAYFCASSPKTGANQPQHFGDGTRLSIL.

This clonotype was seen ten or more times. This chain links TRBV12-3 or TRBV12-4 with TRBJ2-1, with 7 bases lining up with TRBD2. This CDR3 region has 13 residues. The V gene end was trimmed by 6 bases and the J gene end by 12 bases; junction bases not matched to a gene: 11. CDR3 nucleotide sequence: TGTGCCAGCAGGGGACTAAGTGGCCTGGGGCAGTTCTTC. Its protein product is CASRGLSGLGQFF.

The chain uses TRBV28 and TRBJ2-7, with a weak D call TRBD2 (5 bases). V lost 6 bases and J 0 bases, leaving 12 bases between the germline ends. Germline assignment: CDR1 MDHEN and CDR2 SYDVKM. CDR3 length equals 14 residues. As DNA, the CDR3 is TGTGCCAGCAGAACCACTAGATTCTCCTACGAGCAGTACTTC. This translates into CASRTTRFSYEQYF.

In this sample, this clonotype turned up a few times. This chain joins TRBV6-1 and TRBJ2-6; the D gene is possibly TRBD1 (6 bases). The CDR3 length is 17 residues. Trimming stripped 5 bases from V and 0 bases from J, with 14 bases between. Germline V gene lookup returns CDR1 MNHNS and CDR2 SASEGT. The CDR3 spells CASSKDSPVSGANVLTF. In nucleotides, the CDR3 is TGTGCCAGCAGTAAGGACAGTCCGGTCTCTGGGGCCAACGTCCTGACTTTC.

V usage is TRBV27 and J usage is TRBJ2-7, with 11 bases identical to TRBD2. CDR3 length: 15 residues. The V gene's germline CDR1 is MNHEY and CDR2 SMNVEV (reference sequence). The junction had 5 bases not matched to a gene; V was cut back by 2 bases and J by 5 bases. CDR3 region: CASSLDFSGRDEQYF. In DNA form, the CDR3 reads TGTGCCAGCAGTTTAGATTTTAGCGGGAGGGACGAGCAGTACTTC.

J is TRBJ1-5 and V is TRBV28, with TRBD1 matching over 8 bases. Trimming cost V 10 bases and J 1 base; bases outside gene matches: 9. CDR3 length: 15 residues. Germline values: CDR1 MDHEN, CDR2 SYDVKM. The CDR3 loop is CATTPQGASNQPQHF. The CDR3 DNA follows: TGTGCCACCACACCCCAGGGGGCAAGCAATCAGCCCCAGCATTTT.

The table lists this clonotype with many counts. CDR3 sequence: CASSESVATDTQYF. The CDR3 coding sequence is TGTGCCAGCAGTGAATCGGTAGCGACAGATACGCAGTATTTT. This chain joins TRBV2 and TRBJ2-3, with TRBD2 as a possible D gene (5 bases). This CDR3 region has 14 residues. Germline assignment: CDR1 SNHLY and CDR2 FYNNEI. Trimming removed 2 bases at V and 3 bases at J, with 9 bases between.

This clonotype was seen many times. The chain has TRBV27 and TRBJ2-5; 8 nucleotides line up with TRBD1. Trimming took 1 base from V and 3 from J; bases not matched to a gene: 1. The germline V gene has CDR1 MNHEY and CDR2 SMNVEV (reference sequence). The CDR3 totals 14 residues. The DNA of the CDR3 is TGTGCCAGCAGTTTATGGACAGGGAAAGAGACCCAGTACTTC. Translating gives CASSLWTGKETQYF.

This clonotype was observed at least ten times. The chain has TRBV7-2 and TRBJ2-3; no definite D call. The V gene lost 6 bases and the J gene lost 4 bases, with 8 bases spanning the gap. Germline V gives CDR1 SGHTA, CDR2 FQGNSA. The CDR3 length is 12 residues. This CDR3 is CASRPASDTQYF. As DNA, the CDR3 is TGTGCCAGCAGGCCGGCCTCAGATACGCAGTATTTT.

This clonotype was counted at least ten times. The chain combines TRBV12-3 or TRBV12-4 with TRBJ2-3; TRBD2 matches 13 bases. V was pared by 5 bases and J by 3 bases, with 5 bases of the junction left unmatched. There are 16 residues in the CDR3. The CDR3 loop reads CASSRTSGGRTDTQYF. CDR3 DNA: TGTGCCAGCAGTCGGACTAGCGGGGGTAGGACAGATACGCAGTATTTT.

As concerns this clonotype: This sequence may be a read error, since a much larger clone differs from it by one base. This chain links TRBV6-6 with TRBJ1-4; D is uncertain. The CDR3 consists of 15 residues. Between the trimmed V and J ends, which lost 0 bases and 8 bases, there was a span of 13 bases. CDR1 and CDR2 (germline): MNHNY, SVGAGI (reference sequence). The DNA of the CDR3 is TGTGCCAGCAGTTACTCTATGGGGAGACGGGAAAAACTGTTTTTT. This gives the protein CASSYSMGRREKLFF.